These 25 T cell receptor beta chains originate from one sample sequenced in a study of T cell repertoires in cytomegalovirus infection. TCRdb passed the reads through MiXCR, listing each CDR3 protein once. The table lists 600,000 to 800,000 distinct CDR3 sequences, 20% to 25% of them singletons. The sample consisted of CD8+ T cells from PBMCs. The receptors were gathered from a human donor in good health (CMV status not recorded). Some clones in this sample may be carry-over from other donors' samples.

This clonotype is a singleton in its sample. The V and J genes are TRBV19 and TRBJ2-7, with D unclear. Germline V gene lookup returns CDR1 LNHDA and CDR2 SQIVND (reference sequence). V gave up 1 base and J gave up 3 bases, with 7 bases separating them. This CDR3 is 13 amino acids long. CDR3: CASSIAVDYEQYV. The DNA for the CDR3 is TGTGCCAGTAGTATAGCCGTCGACTACGAGCAGTACGTC.

This clonotype was counted only a few times. The rearrangement links TRBV6-2 or TRBV6-3 to TRBJ2-2, with 8 nucleotides matching TRBD2. The junction had 5 bases not matched to a gene; V was cut back by 2 bases and J by 0 bases. The CDR3 has 17 residues. CDR1 MNHEY and CDR2 SVGEGT come from the germline V gene. The CDR3 DNA reads TGTGCCAGCAGTTACAAGCGGGGGCCCCCGAACACCGGGGAGCTGTTTTTT. It specifies CASSYKRGPPNTGELFF.

The chain links TRBV5-5 to TRBJ2-5, with TRBD2 matching over 10 bases. After removal of 3 bases from V and 1 base from J, the junction contained 9 bases not matched to a gene. CDR3 length: 17 amino acids. Per germline, CDR1 SGHKS and CDR2 YYEKEE (reference sequence). The CDR3 region has the DNA TGTGCCAGCAGCTCTTACCTAGCGGGGGATTTCCAAGAGACCCAGTACTTC. It encodes CASSSYLAGDFQETQYF.

This clonotype was seen ten or more times. The chain carries TRBV7-9 and TRBJ2-1, with a weak D call TRBD2 (6 bases). Looked up from germline, CDR1 is SEHNR and CDR2 is FQNEAQ (reference sequence). CDR3 length equals 15 residues. V was clipped by 1 base and J by 8 bases, with 15 bases between them. CDR3 in DNA: TGTGCCAGCAGCTTAGGCGGGGAGCCGAGGGATGAGCAGTTCTTC. It codes for CASSLGGEPRDEQFF. Complete variable domain (other parts from reference TRBV7-9 and TRBJ2-1): DTGVSQNPRHKITKRGQNVTFRCDPISEHNRLYWYRQTLGQGPEFLTYFQNEAQLEKSRLLSDRFSAERPKGSFSTLEIQRTEQGDSAMYLCASSLGGEPRDEQFFGPGTRLTVL.

The rearrangement uses TRBV6-5 and TRBJ1-2, with unresolved D. Trimming pared 0 bases from V and 4 bases from J, leaving 9 bases between. This CDR3 is 14 amino acids long. The V gene's germline CDR1 is MNHEY and CDR2 SVGAGI. This CDR3 reads CASSYSPTLYGYTF. CDR3 sequence (DNA): TGTGCCAGCAGTTACTCGCCGACCCTCTATGGCTACACCTTC.

The chain employs TRBV5-5 and TRBJ2-1, with 11 bases matching TRBD2. V trimming: 0 bases; J trimming: 1 base; junction bases outside the gene matches: 6. Germline CDR1 is SGHKS and CDR2 is YYEKEE (reference sequence). The CDR3 is made up of 18 amino acids. The CDR3 nucleotides read TGTGCCAGCAGCTTGGGGTTTAGCGGGGGGGCGTCCTACAATGAGCAGTTCTTC. It translates to CASSLGFSGGASYNEQFF. The variable domain in full, completed from reference TRBV5-5 and TRBJ2-1, reads DAGVTQSPTHLIKTRGQQVTLRCSPISGHKSVSWYQQVLGQGPQFIFQYYEKEERGRGNFPDRFSARQFPNYSSELNVNALLLGDSALYLCASSLGFSGGASYNEQFFGPGTRLTVL.

The gene calls are TRBV5-1 and TRBJ2-7; D ambiguous. Germline CDR1 is SGHRS and CDR2 is YFSETQ. The V end was cut by 0 bases, the J end by 7 bases, with 11 bases between. CDR3 size: 13 residues. The CDR3 sequence is CASSLDLQREQYV. CDR3 nucleotides: TGCGCCAGCAGCTTGGATCTTCAACGGGAGCAGTACGTC.

The chain employs TRBV20-1 and TRBJ1-2; D possibly corresponds to TRBD1 (6 bases). Trimming took 0 bases from V and 4 from J, leaving 12 bases between them. This CDR3 comprises 14 residues. Germline values: CDR1 DFQATT, CDR2 SNEGSKA (reference sequence). The CDR3 nucleotides read TGCAGTGCTAGAGATTGGAACAGGGCCTATGGCTACACCTTC. Translated, it gives CSARDWNRAYGYTF.

The table lists this clonotype with many counts. This chain joins TRBV7-6 and TRBJ2-1; TRBD2 agrees at 8 bases. Germline V gene data show CDR1 as SGHVS and CDR2 as FNYEAQ. The CDR3 consists of 19 residues. Unmatched junction bases numbered 18, after V lost 2 bases and J lost 6 bases. DNA for the CDR3: TGTGCCAGCAGCTTACTTTGGGGGACGGGGGGGGACGTCGGCAATGAGCAGTTCTTC. Translated: CASSLLWGTGGDVGNEQFF.

The rearrangement joins TRBV10-3 to TRBJ2-1; 9 bases agree with TRBD2. CDR1 ENHRY and CDR2 SYGVKD come from the germline V gene. The CDR3 has 19 amino acids. V was clipped by 10 bases and J by 5 bases; unmatched bases: 24. This chain's CDR3 is CATRSRLAGPDLFDNEQFF. The CDR3 bases are TGTGCCACCCGGAGCAGGCTAGCGGGGCCCGATCTTTTTGACAATGAGCAGTTCTTC.

For this clonotype: A much larger clonotype is one base distant, so this may be a read error. The chain has TRBV7-8 and TRBJ1-1; weak D call: TRBD1 (6 bases). CDR3 length: 15 amino acids. The germline V gene has CDR1 SGHVS and CDR2 FQNEAQ. Trimming left V 5 bases short and J 0 bases short, with 13 bases between. The CDR3 reads CASSPGTLMNTEAFF. For the CDR3, the DNA is TGTGCCAGCAGCCCCGGGACACTCATGAACACTGAAGCTTTCTTT.

This clonotype was seen a handful of times. The chain employs TRBV28 and TRBJ2-2; TRBD1 agrees at 7 bases. This CDR3 comprises 14 residues. The V segment lost 10 bases and the J segment 5 bases; nucleotides outside the gene matches: 10. The germline gives CDR1 MDHEN, CDR2 SYDVKM. DNA for the CDR3: TGTGCCACCAACCGGGACAGAGTAACCGGGGAGCTGTTTTTT. It encodes CATNRDRVTGELFF.

The CDR3 loop reads CAISESGPSYEQYV. The CDR3 DNA reads as TGTGCCATCAGTGAGTCCGGGCCCTCCTACGAGCAGTACGTC. This rearrangement joins TRBV10-3 to TRBJ2-7; D is uncertain. Trimming left V 0 bases short and J 0 bases short, with 6 bases between. The CDR3 sequence is 14 residues long. The germline gives CDR1 ENHRY, CDR2 SYGVKD.

The V call is TRBV27, the J call TRBJ2-3; 7 bases fit TRBD2. This CDR3 is 16 amino acids long. CDR1 and CDR2 (germline): MNHEY, SMNVEV (reference sequence). Trimming cost V 2 bases and J 0 bases; bases outside gene matches: 5. CDR3 sequence reads: CASSLPQRGSTDTQYF. In nucleotides, the CDR3 is TGTGCCAGCAGTTTACCCCAGCGGGGAAGCACAGATACGCAGTATTTT.

The rearrangement links TRBV20-1 to TRBJ2-1, with D perhaps matching TRBD1 or TRBD2 (6 bases each). The CDR3 length is 13 residues. Per germline, CDR1 DFQATT and CDR2 SNEGSKA (reference sequence). V was cut by 6 bases and J by 7 bases, with 16 bases left in between. CDR3 region: CSAEGGGENEQFF. The CDR3 region has the DNA TGCAGTGCCGAGGGGGGTGGGGAGAATGAGCAGTTCTTC.

This clonotype was picked up many times. The chain carries TRBV7-6 and TRBJ2-2; 10 bases are shared with TRBD2. The germline CDR1 and CDR2 sequences are SGHVS and FNYEAQ. With V trimmed by 5 bases and J by 3 bases, 6 bases remained unmatched. The CDR3 runs 16 residues. CDR3 bases: TGTGCCAGCAGCCCGACTAGCGGGCAATACACCGGGGAGCTGTTTTTT. Its protein is CASSPTSGQYTGELFF.

This clonotype was seen more than once but under ten times. CDR3 sequence reads: CASSQASHEQYF. Here the CDR3 DNA reads TGTGCCAGCAGCCAAGCGTCGCACGAGCAGTACTTC. The chain carries TRBV14 and TRBJ2-7; D unclear. The CDR3 is 12 amino acids. The ends were cut back, 1 base at V and 5 bases at J, with 6 bases in the middle. Germline V gene sequence: CDR1 SGHDN, CDR2 FVKESK.

This chain connects TRBV7-9 to TRBJ1-4; weak D call: TRBD1 (6 bases). The CDR3 length is 16 residues. V dropped 4 bases and J dropped 0 bases, with 12 bases sitting between them. CDR1 is SEHNR, CDR2 FQNEAQ, per germline (reference sequence). Here the CDR3 reads CASSYQRQATNEKLFF. CDR3 nucleotides: TGTGCCAGCAGCTACCAGAGACAGGCAACTAATGAAAAACTGTTTTTT.

This clonotype was recorded a few times. This rearrangement joins TRBV7-6 to TRBJ2-2, with D unclear. The germline gives CDR1 SGHVS, CDR2 FNYEAQ. V gave up 5 bases and J gave up 3 bases, with 13 bases separating them. This CDR3 contains 15 residues. CDR3 residues: CASSPWASYTGELFF. CDR3 nucleotides: TGTGCCAGCAGCCCCTGGGCCAGCTACACCGGGGAGCTGTTTTTT.

This clonotype was picked up a small number of times. J is TRBJ2-1 and V is TRBV14; TRBD1 or TRBD2 may be the D gene (5 bases each). CDR1 is SGHDN, CDR2 FVKESK, per germline. This CDR3 spans 14 amino acids. Trimming took 3 bases from V and 3 from J, leaving 9 bases between them. The CDR3 DNA is TGTGCCAGCAGCCAGGGACGGGGCTACAATGAGCAGTTCTTC. It translates to CASSQGRGYNEQFF.

In its sample, this clonotype was seen many times. The rearrangement joins TRBV12-5 to TRBJ2-5, with 7 positions matching TRBD2. CDR3 length: 14 residues. J gave up 4 bases and V 5 bases, and 7 bases lay outside the gene matches. The germline CDR1 and CDR2 sequences are LGHNT and FRNRAP. CDR3 protein: CASGGGGRGETQYF. The CDR3 DNA is TGTGCTAGTGGTGGGGGGGGGAGAGGAGAGACCCAGTACTTC. The full variable domain, its missing parts supplied by reference TRBV12-5 and TRBJ2-5, is DARVTQTPRHKVTEMGQEVTMRCQPILGHNTVFWYRQTMMQGLELLAYFRNRAPLDDSGMPKDRFSAEMPDATLATLKIQPSEPRDSAVYFCASGGGGRGETQYFGPGTRLLVL.

This clonotype came up many times. The chain joins TRBV12-3 or TRBV12-4 to TRBJ2-2; 8 bases map to TRBD1. Losses at the gene ends were 3 bases for V and 4 bases for J; bases not matched to a gene: 4. The CDR3 covers 15 residues. The CDR3 nucleotides are TGTGCCAGCAGTTTTTTACAGGGGGTCACCGGGGAGCTGTTTTTT. Amino acid sequence: CASSFLQGVTGELFF.

This clonotype was found many times. The V gene is TRBV7-2, the J gene TRBJ1-4, with 9 bases fitting TRBD1. The germline V gene encodes CDR1 SGHTA and CDR2 FQGNSA. Trimming removed 4 bases from V and 3 bases from J; junction bases left unmatched: 6. The CDR3 extends over 16 amino acids. In DNA form, the CDR3 reads TGTGCCAGCAGCTCAGGGACAGGGTCTTCTAATGAAAAACTGTTTTTT. It specifies CASSSGTGSSNEKLFF.

This clonotype was counted many times. The chain links TRBV12-3 or TRBV12-4 to TRBJ2-3; 8 bases align to TRBD2. With V trimmed by 5 bases and J by 2 bases, 6 bases remained unmatched. The CDR3 contains 15 residues. For the CDR3, the DNA is TGTGCCAGCAGTCTGCCGGGACTAGTCACAGATACGCAGTATTTT. Its translation is CASSLPGLVTDTQYF.

This clonotype was observed once. Being one base from a much bigger clone, this may be a read error. No conserved phenylalanine or tryptophan is present at the end of the CDR3, so a read error is the likely explanation. The J gene is TRBJ1-1, the V gene TRBV7-6; D is unclear. The germline V gene has CDR1 SGHVS and CDR2 FNYEAQ. The CDR3 consists of 15 residues. CDR3 bases: TGTGCTAGCAGCCCGTACTCCCACCGGAACACTGAAGCTTTCATT. This translates into CASSPYSHRNTEAFI.